The 17 T cell receptor beta chains reported below all come from one sample, sequenced in a study of response to subunit inactivated influenza vaccine. MiXCR was run by TCRdb on the RT-PCR reads, yielding one entry per CDR3 protein. There are 300,000 to 350,000 distinct CDR3 sequences in the sample; just over 20% occur only once, and about a tenth lies in the top ten. The source material was PBMCs from blood, sampled 21 months after vaccination. The receptors were gathered from a man aged 45 to 75 who received an inactivated influenza vaccine.

This clonotype has at least ten counts. The rearrangement uses TRBV7-9 and TRBJ2-3; unclear D gene. The CDR3 sequence is 16 residues long. Per the germline V gene, CDR1 is SEHNR and CDR2 is FQNEAQ (reference sequence). V was shortened by 6 bases and J by 5 bases, with 21 bases between the two germline ends. The CDR3 loop reads CASSTPFMATQDTQYF. The CDR3 DNA reads as TGTGCCAGCAGTACCCCTTTTATGGCAACTCAAGATACGCAGTATTTT.

This chain links TRBV12-3 or TRBV12-4 with TRBJ2-7; tentatively, D is TRBD2 (5 bases). Trimming removed 2 bases at V and 0 bases at J, with 11 bases between. The CDR3 sequence is 15 residues long. In DNA, the CDR3 is TGTGCCAGCAGTTTACAGGAGGACCGCTCCTACGAGCAGTACTTC. Residues: CASSLQEDRSYEQYF.

In this sample, this clonotype turned up a few times. CDR3 protein: CASSPPGLWGTNEQFF. Here the CDR3 DNA reads TGTGCCAGCTCACCGCCGGGACTATGGGGAACAAATGAGCAGTTCTTC. The chain carries TRBV18 and TRBJ2-1; 7 bases are shared with TRBD2. The V gene's germline CDR1 is KGHSH and CDR2 LQKENI. There are 16 residues in the CDR3. V shed 3 bases and J 7 bases; nucleotides not matched to a gene: 12.

This clonotype turned up a few times. The rearrangement joins TRBV18 to TRBJ1-4; no firm D call. Looked up from germline, CDR1 is KGHSH and CDR2 is LQKENI. The CDR3 contains 16 residues. The V end lost 4 bases, the J end lost 0 bases, and 12 bases lay between the germline ends. As DNA, the CDR3 is TGTGCCAGCTCACGGCGAGGGTTCTCAACTAATGAAAAACTGTTTTTT. Encoded protein: CASSRRGFSTNEKLFF.

At least ten counts were recorded for this clonotype. The CDR3 coding sequence is TGCGCCAGCAGCGAATACAGCACAGATACGCAGTATTTT. Its translation is CASSEYSTDTQYF. The chain carries TRBV4-3 and TRBJ2-3; D gene uncertain. V gave up 5 bases and J gave up 0 bases, with 6 bases separating them. The CDR3 covers 13 residues. Germline CDR1 is LGHNA and CDR2 is YSLEER.

The chain combines TRBV20-1 with TRBJ1-4; D not resolved. CDR1 is DFQATT, CDR2 SNEGSKA, per germline (reference sequence). Trimming pared 6 bases from V and 0 bases from J, leaving 11 bases between. The CDR3 spans 14 residues. CDR3: CSAKDGTTNEKLFF. Written as DNA, the CDR3 is TGCAGTGCAAAGGACGGAACAACTAATGAAAAACTGTTTTTT.

This clonotype was seen only a few times. This chain joins TRBV12-3 or TRBV12-4 and TRBJ2-2, with D perhaps given as TRBD1 or TRBD2 (5 bases each). Between the trimmed V and J ends, which lost 1 base and 4 bases, there was a span of 16 bases. CDR3 size: 17 residues. CDR3 sequence: CASSLDHGTRTTGELFF. The CDR3 DNA is TGTGCCAGCAGTTTAGATCATGGGACGCGGACCACCGGGGAGCTGTTTTTT.

This clonotype has more than one count but fewer than ten. The chain is built from TRBV6-1 and TRBJ2-3, with D possibly being TRBD1 or TRBD2 (5 bases each). CDR1 MNHNS and CDR2 SASEGT come from the germline V gene. Trimming shortened V by 2 bases and J by 5 bases, and 20 bases separated the two germline ends. The CDR3 loop spans 17 amino acids. The chain's CDR3 is CASSEFGPGSIGDTQYF. As DNA, the CDR3 is TGTGCCAGCAGTGAATTCGGCCCAGGGAGCATTGGAGATACGCAGTATTTT.

This clonotype was detected many times. This chain's CDR3 is CSARTRGGTDTQYF. DNA of the CDR3: TGCAGTGCTAGAACCCGGGGGGGCACAGATACGCAGTATTTT. The chain has TRBV20-1 and TRBJ2-3; 7 nucleotides align to TRBD2. V shed 2 bases, J shed 1 base, and the junction held 3 bases outside the gene matches. Germline V CDR1 and CDR2: DFQATT, SNEGSKA (reference sequence). The CDR3 is 14 residues long.

The chain combines TRBV5-1 with TRBJ2-1; possibly TRBD1 or TRBD2 for D (6 bases each). V lost 0 bases, J lost 0 bases, and 16 bases lay in between. Germline lookup yields CDR1 SGHRS and CDR2 YFSETQ. The CDR3 extends over 18 amino acids. This CDR3 reads CASSLEGGLSLSYNEQFF. The CDR3 DNA reads as TGCGCCAGCAGCTTGGAAGGGGGACTTTCACTCTCCTACAATGAGCAGTTCTTC.

This clonotype was seen once. The rearrangement joins TRBV25-1 to TRBJ2-1, with D hard to call. The germline gives CDR1 MGHDK, CDR2 SYGVNS. V lost 3 bases to trimming and J lost 9 bases, with 12 bases between them. This CDR3 has 13 amino acids. This CDR3 reads CASSDPRRGEQFF. CDR3 DNA sequence: TGTGCCAGCAGTGATCCGCGGCGCGGTGAGCAGTTCTTC.

The V call is TRBV30, the J call TRBJ1-6; the D gene is possibly TRBD1 (6 bases). V dropped 5 bases and J dropped 7 bases, with 9 bases sitting between them. CDR3 size: 12 residues. The V gene's germline CDR1 is GTSNPN and CDR2 SVGIG (reference sequence). As DNA, the CDR3 is TGTGCCTGGGGACAGACCAATTCACCCCTCCACTTT. It yields the protein CAWGQTNSPLHF.

This clonotype came up many times. For the CDR3, the DNA is TGTGCCAGCATGGACCCGGGACAGGAGCAGTACTTC. Translation gives CASMDPGQEQYF. This chain joins TRBV27 and TRBJ2-7, with TRBD1 matching over 7 bases. Germline CDR1 reads MNHEY; CDR2 reads SMNVEV (reference sequence). V was pared by 7 bases and J by 7 bases, with 7 bases of the junction left unmatched. This CDR3 region has 12 residues.

The chain is built from TRBV21-1 and TRBJ1-4; the table's D call TRBD1 went unverified against the DNA. TRBV21-1 is noted as a pseudogene. CDR3 length: 13 amino acids. The CDR3 sequence is CASGEGMREKLFF. CDR3 sequence (DNA): TGTGCCAGCGGTGAGGGGATGCGAGAAAAACTGTTTTTT.

The chain combines TRBV9 with TRBJ1-2; 7 bases align to TRBD1. From germline, CDR1 is SGDLS and CDR2 YYNGEE. The CDR3 covers 14 residues. J was trimmed by 8 bases and V by 4 bases; bases with no gene match: 11. Here the CDR3 DNA reads TGTGCCAGCAGCACCGGCACAGGGGAGCGGGGCTACACCTTC. Translation: CASSTGTGERGYTF.

There are a few counts of this clonotype. The V and J genes are TRBV2 and TRBJ1-5, with D unclear. The germline V gene has CDR1 SNHLY and CDR2 FYNNEI. The CDR3 covers 14 residues. The V and J ends lost 5 bases and 3 bases respectively, with 11 bases between them. DNA for the CDR3: TGTGCCAGCAGTAGGAGGAGGAACAATCAGCCCCAGCATTTT. Residues: CASSRRRNNQPQHF.

This clonotype has a handful of counts. V gene TRBV5-1 combines with J gene TRBJ2-3, with D unresolved. The CDR3 is 14 residues long. Germline V gene data show CDR1 as SGHRS and CDR2 as YFSETQ. Trimming removed 0 bases from V and 1 base from J, with 6 bases in between. DNA of the CDR3: TGCGCCAGCAGCTTGGCCCTAGGCACAGATACGCAGTATTTT. Protein: CASSLALGTDTQYF.